What follows is one TCR beta chain and its context. Its antigen remains unidentified. No quality values exist for individual bases; no much larger clone is one base distant. Healthy HIV-negative adults with no recently reported acute infections or vaccinations were included as donors. Only Caucasian adults living in Nashville, Tennessee, USA were represented among the donors. CD8 memory samples were composed of magnetically selected CD45RO+ cells combined with CCR7-negative CD45RA+ effector memory (TemRA) cells. After blood collection by leukapheresis, PBMCs were isolated using Ficoll-Histopaque density gradient centrifugation and then cryopreserved in the vapor phase of liquid nitrogen. Analytical flow cytometry was used to check the purity and quantity of each magnetically sorted T cell population. From each sorted fraction, genomic DNA was isolated and quantified by UV absorbance on a Nanodrop 2000c.

This sample is drawn from a study of shared clonotypes between healthy human individuals (TCRdb year 2020). Turning to the overall study: Two women and a few men aged 18 to 49 years were included in the cohort. To increase sequencing depth and limit assay-specific biases, TCR repertoire library preparation and sequencing were carried out by different laboratories using diverse techniques. To estimate repertoire size and how much clonotypes are shared between individuals, the study performed deep sequencing of blood TCR repertoires from a handful of healthy adults. Per donor, three plates each were used for CD4 naive and CD4 memory, two for CD8 naive, and one for CD8 memory. Per donor, leukapheresis produced somewhere between about 0.8 and 9 billion PBMCs.

Using the deep immunoSEQ assay, multiplex PCR amplified TCR CDR3 regions from genomic DNA. Extracted genomic DNA from each cell subset was distributed evenly across all wells of several immunoSEQ 96-well plates, and each plate was treated as a replicate. For sorted subsets, each replicate PCR was loaded with 200 ng genomic DNA, equivalent to 32,000 or so T cell genomes. Purified libraries were measured with a Qubit 3.0 fluorometer, size-checked on a Bioanalyzer 2100, and measured again with the KAPA Library Quantification kit. Each immunoSEQ 96-well plate was sequenced on its own single-read 150-cycle Illumina NextSeq 550 flow cell. Processing in the source paper ran as follows. The immunoSEQ output contained only junctional sequences without quality scores, so filtering could not match that applied to full-length reads. Sequences were annotated with PyIR, a Python wrapper for IgBLAST v1.9, using IMGT germline references to assign V/J genes and CDR3. Reads with weak V/J assignments (E-value above 1e-6), missing CDR3, stop codons, out-of-frame junctions, or ambiguous translated residues were removed. A V3J clonotype was defined by an identical inferred V gene, J gene, and CDR3 amino acid sequence. To compute the percentage overlap between repertoires, the number of shared unique clonotypes was divided by the size of the smaller repertoire. Three approaches were used to assess repertoire richness: RTK rarefaction, the Chao1 estimator, and Recon v2.1 estimates of unobserved clonotypes. Generation probabilities for all TCRbeta clonotypes obtained by the gDNA method from several donors were computed using OLGA. This is the immuneACCESS table as TCRdb keeps it, with only in-frame sequences that have V and J called. A part of the clones is gone; compared with another copy, unresolved V genes explain less than half, and the rest is unexplained. Clone size and V and J calls were adopted from that table, with D and trimming inferred from the DNA. The table for this sample lists about 690,000 clones; about 90% of them were counted only once. The ten biggest clones cover more than 30% of the sample.

The investigation overall reported the following: Only blood was sampled, and tissue TCR repertoires likely differ from those in blood. Based on pairwise subsampling, the degree of clonotype sharing among donors was expected to be affected by sequencing depth. Incomplete sequencing was indicated by rarefaction of sorted-subset datasets, despite the large sequencing depth. Sharing across a handful of donors was observed for around 5% of naive CD4, 3% to 3.5% of naive CD8, about 2.5% of memory CD4, and roughly 0.4% of memory CD8 clonotypes. Because the study included a small number of donors, the genetic and exposure-history diversity represented was limited. Compared with non-shared clonotypes, clonotypes shared by all four sorted-subset donors had higher generation probabilities. Naive subsets generally had larger estimated clonotype richness than memory subsets did.

The sequence was obtained from a young man in good health. Some clones in this sample may be carry-over from other donors' samples. The sequencing input was memory CD8+ T cells from PBMCs. This specimen's cell subset or site label, per the study, means: CD45RO+ cells pooled with CCR7-negative TemRA cells.

The nucleotide sequence reads as follows: TGTGCCAGCAGTGTACGCGACTATGGCTACACCTTC. Its coded protein is CASSVRDYGYTF. Recombination linked TRBV2 to TRBJ1-2, with the D gene not clear enough to name. The germline V gene provides CDR1 SNHLY and CDR2 FYNNEI. The trim is 4 bases for V and 3 bases for J, with a gap of 6 bases between the germline ends. Counted from cysteine to phenylalanine, this CDR3 has 12 amino acids. Only the CDR3 DNA stays, 36 bases, in frame from base 1. The entire variable domain, with the stretches around the CDR3 drawn from the reference TRBV2 and TRBJ1-2 proteins, is EPEVTQTPSHQVTQMGQEVILRCVPISNHLYFYWYRQILGQKVEFLVSFYNNEISEKSEIFDDQFSVERPDGSNFTLKIRSTKLEDSAMYFCASSVRDYGYTFGSGTRLTVV.